This T cell receptor beta chain was obtained from a study of control samples from healthy donors and cancer patients. Data came from immunoSEQ multiplex PCR; TCRdb stores just in-frame clones and leaves some out. There are some 210,000 clones in the sample; approximately 91% occur only once, and less than 2% lies in the top ten. This clone was counted once. Its ends do not fully match the called genes, so a read error is possible. This TCR was sampled from a man aged 30-40 years in good health. The source material was blood.

Written as DNA, the CDR3 is TGTGCCTGGAGTGTTTCGGGGGGTTACTACGGCTACACCTTC. This encodes CAWSVSGGYYGYTF. The V and J genes are TRBV30 and TRBJ1-2; a weak D match, TRBD1 (5 bases). Germline CDR1 is GTSNPN and CDR2 is SVGIG (reference sequence). This CDR3 has 14 amino acids.